These 20 T cell receptor beta chains were all obtained from the same sample, sequenced in a study of blood T cells in healthy people across ages. Through a sample-barcoded 5' primer and a J-beta primer mix, a second PCR was run for roughly 6 to 11 cycles. MiXCR was run by TCRdb on the 5' RACE reads, yielding one entry per CDR3 protein. The data show about 840,000 distinct CDR3 sequences, with roughly 29% seen just once and roughly 10% held by the top ten. The same sample was also used in a study of T cells of mothers and their children.

The sample comprised blood. Receptors originate from a woman in her thirties or forties in good health.

Worth noting for this clonotype: At one end the junction does not follow the germline gene, possibly because of a read error. The rearrangement uses TRBV7-2 and TRBJ2-5, with 8 bases matching TRBD2. Germline V gene data show CDR1 as SGHTA and CDR2 as FQGNSA. CDR3 length: 13 residues. CDR3: CAGRGLGQETQYF. The CDR3 nucleotides are TGTGCCGGCAGGGGACTAGGCCAAGAGACCCAGTACTTC.

Concerning this clonotype: A much larger clone differs from this one at a single base, so this may be a read error. The V and J genes are TRBV7-8 and TRBJ1-4, with 10 bases fitting TRBD1. Per the germline V gene, CDR1 is SGHVS and CDR2 is FQNEAQ. The CDR3 spans 18 residues. The CDR3 loop reads CAGSLAPNLGTGVEKLFF. DNA of the CDR3: TGTGCCGGCAGCTTAGCCCCTAACCTGGGGACAGGGGTCGAAAAACTGTTTTTT.

This chain connects TRBV14 to TRBJ2-1; D may be TRBD1 (6 bases). Per the germline V gene, CDR1 is SGHDN and CDR2 is FVKESK. The CDR3 length is 13 residues. V was trimmed by 3 bases and J by 9 bases, leaving 12 bases between them. CDR3 coding DNA: TGTGCCAGCAGCCAGAACAGGGTTACTGAGCAGTTCTTC. Protein: CASSQNRVTEQFF. Full variable domain (missing parts from reference TRBV14 and TRBJ2-1): EAGVTQFPSHSVIEKGQTVTLRCDPISGHDNLYWYRRVMGKEIKFLLHFVKESKQDESGMPNNRFLAERTGGTYSTLKVQPAELEDSGVYFCASSQNRVTEQFFGPGTRLTVL.

This chain links TRBV29-1 with TRBJ1-2, with TRBD1 as a possible D gene (5 bases). CDR3 size: 12 residues. V lost 3 bases to trimming and J lost 4 bases, with 9 bases between them. CDR1 SQVTM and CDR2 ANQGSEA come from the germline V gene. The CDR3 sequence: CSVEGLAYGYTF. The DNA of the CDR3 is TGCAGCGTTGAGGGGCTTGCCTATGGCTACACCTTC.

The sample holds a few counts of this clonotype. V usage is TRBV5-1 and J usage is TRBJ1-6; D is uncertain. V lost 0 bases and J 7 bases, leaving 5 bases between the germline ends. CDR1 and CDR2 (germline): SGHRS, YFSETQ. The CDR3 length is 13 residues. CDR3 in amino acids: CASSLAENSPLHF. The CDR3 bases are TGCGCCAGCAGCTTGGCAGAAAATTCACCCCTCCACTTT.

This clonotype has a count of ten or more. The chain employs TRBV4-1 and TRBJ1-2; D unclear. This CDR3 region has 15 residues. Germline lookup yields CDR1 MGHRA and CDR2 YSYEKL. V lost 4 bases and J 8 bases, leaving 20 bases between the germline ends. The CDR3 loop reads CASSPNWAGGYGYTF. The CDR3 DNA reads as TGCGCCAGCAGCCCCAATTGGGCAGGTGGATACGGCTACACCTTC.

This rearrangement joins TRBV28 to TRBJ1-4; D not certain. Trimming took off 5 bases at V and 5 bases at J, with 9 bases between the two ends. From germline, CDR1 is MDHEN and CDR2 SYDVKM. The CDR3 contains 13 residues. Written as DNA, the CDR3 is TGTGCCAGCAGTCCGGCCGTGAATGAAAAACTGTTTTTT. Translation: CASSPAVNEKLFF.

The rearrangement uses TRBV9 and TRBJ1-5, with no clear D. The CDR3 runs to 15 residues. V was trimmed by 2 bases and J by 0 bases, leaving 9 bases between them. Germline-derived CDR1 and CDR2 are SGDLS and YYNGEE. Written as DNA, the CDR3 is TGTGCCAGCAGCGTTACGGGTAATAGCAATCAGCCCCAGCATTTT. It encodes CASSVTGNSNQPQHF.

The chain employs TRBV29-1 and TRBJ1-2, with 7 positions matching TRBD1. The V segment lost 6 bases and the J segment 4 bases; nucleotides outside the gene matches: 14. Germline lookup yields CDR1 SQVTM and CDR2 ANQGSEA. The CDR3 consists of 15 residues. The CDR3 nucleotides are TGCAGCGTCCTCAACAGGGGACGGGGAATCTATGGCTACACCTTC. Translating gives CSVLNRGRGIYGYTF.

The sample holds many counts of this clonotype. The rearrangement uses TRBV20-1 and TRBJ2-1; D might be TRBD2 (7 bases). The V gene lost 6 bases and the J gene lost 9 bases, with 15 bases spanning the gap. The CDR3 extends over 12 amino acids. The germline gives CDR1 DFQATT, CDR2 SNEGSKA (reference sequence). CDR3 coding DNA: TGCAGTGCAAACAGGGACTATCGTGAGCAGTTCTTC. Translation gives CSANRDYREQFF.

This clonotype was detected ten times or more. The V call is TRBV7-3, the J call TRBJ2-7, with 7 bases that match TRBD1. Trimming took 2 bases from V and 6 from J; bases not matched to a gene: 7. Germline values: CDR1 SGHTA, CDR2 FQGTGA. CDR3 length: 14 residues. The CDR3 DNA is TGTGCCAGCAGCTTAGACGGGGACAGACCCGAGCAGTACTTC. This sequence encodes CASSLDGDRPEQYF.

To note about this clonotype: Mismatch with germline at one junction end may stem from a read error. The chain recombines TRBV5-1 with TRBJ2-5; tentatively, D is TRBD1 or TRBD2 (7 bases each). Germline V CDR1 and CDR2: SGHRS, YFSETQ. The CDR3 runs 15 residues. The CDR3 here is CASSFQGRGQVTQYF. In DNA form, the CDR3 reads TGCGCCAGCAGCTTCCAGGGGAGGGGGCAAGTGACCCAGTACTTC.

This clonotype was counted at least ten times. This chain uses TRBV10-3 with TRBJ2-5, with 10 nucleotides matching TRBD1. The length of the CDR3 is 16 residues. Per germline, CDR1 ENHRY and CDR2 SYGVKD. Trimming at V came to 0 bases and at J to 3 bases, leaving 4 bases not matched to a gene. The CDR3 DNA reads TGTGCCATCAGTGAGTCGCCGGGACAGGGGAAAGAGACCCAGTACTTC. It is translated as CAISESPGQGKETQYF.

This clonotype was seen many times. The chain is built from TRBV10-3 and TRBJ2-7; 7 bases are a match to TRBD2. The CDR3 consists of 14 residues. Germline values: CDR1 ENHRY, CDR2 SYGVKD. V was clipped by 0 bases and J by 3 bases; unmatched bases: 2. Here the CDR3 DNA reads TGTGCCATCAGTGAGTCGCGGGGGTACTACGAGCAGTACTTC. It translates to CAISESRGYYEQYF.

This clonotype was seen more than once but under ten times. The chain combines TRBV28 with TRBJ1-2; maybe TRBD1 (5 bases). Germline assignment: CDR1 MDHEN and CDR2 SYDVKM. There are 12 residues in the CDR3. Deletions cut 10 bases from V and 2 bases from J, with 11 bases between. The CDR3 protein is CATGGKNYGYTF. The CDR3 DNA is TGTGCCACCGGGGGGAAGAACTATGGCTACACCTTC.

This clonotype occurred many times. J is TRBJ2-1 and V is TRBV6-5, with TRBD1 identical over 7 bases. V shed 0 bases, J shed 9 bases, and the junction held 11 bases outside the gene matches. Germline V CDR1 and CDR2: MNHEY, SVGAGI. The CDR3 is 16 amino acids. CDR3 loop: CASSYSGQGVGGEQFF. CDR3 DNA: TGTGCCAGCAGTTACTCGGGGCAGGGGGTAGGTGGTGAGCAGTTCTTC.

With respect to this clonotype: A much larger clone lies a single base off, so this may be a read error. The rearrangement links TRBV28 to TRBJ2-5; D is unresolved. The germline V gene has CDR1 MDHEN and CDR2 SYDVKM. CDR3 length equals 11 residues. The CDR3 DNA reads as TGTGTCACCCACTATAAAGAGACCCAGTACTTC. It encodes CVTHYKETQYF.

This clonotype was counted many times. Since a much larger clone is just one base distant, this may be a read error. The rearrangement joins TRBV3-1 to TRBJ1-2; 7 nucleotides align to TRBD1. The CDR3 has 14 residues. The germline V gene has CDR1 LGHDT and CDR2 YNNKEL (reference sequence). The V gene end was trimmed by 3 bases and the J gene end by 8 bases; junction bases not matched to a gene: 9. CDR3 sequence reads: CASSHDRAGGGYTF. As DNA, the CDR3 is TGTGCCAGCAGCCACGACAGGGCAGGCGGCGGCTACACCTTC.

This chain joins TRBV28 and TRBJ1-2, with 7 positions matching TRBD1. This CDR3 spans 14 amino acids. Trimming cost V 8 bases and J 7 bases; bases outside gene matches: 13. The germline V gene has CDR1 MDHEN and CDR2 SYDVKM. The CDR3 protein is CASQRRGPQGGYTF. CDR3 bases: TGTGCCAGCCAGAGGAGGGGGCCCCAGGGTGGCTACACCTTC.

At least ten counts were recorded for this clonotype. The genes are TRBV9 and TRBJ2-7, with TRBD2 matching 8 bases. V lost 3 bases to trimming and J lost 0 bases; unmatched junction nucleotides: 8. Germline-derived CDR1 and CDR2 are SGDLS and YYNGEE. CDR3 length: 16 residues. The CDR3 nucleotides read TGTGCCAGCAGCGGCGGCGGGGGGACCACCTCCTACGAGCAGTACTTC. Protein sequence: CASSGGGGTTSYEQYF.